This TCR beta chain was identified during a study of blood T cells in healthy people across ages. For the study at large: Template switching recovered approximately one barcoded beta molecule for every two T cells. General study points: PBMCs that were unsorted prevented a conclusive naive versus antigen-experienced comparison. Getting older went along with TCR beta diversity per million T cells dropping roughly linearly.

Through a sample-barcoded 5' primer and a J-beta primer mix, a second PCR was run for roughly 6 to 11 cycles. All samples yielded 2.5 million or more CDR3-containing paired-end reads. TCRdb reprocessed the 5' RACE reads via MiXCR and lists one record per CDR3 protein. Here the sample spans 700,000 to 850,000 distinct CDR3 sequences, approximately 55% being singletons. The CDR3 totals 16 residues. The germline gives CDR1 SGHRS, CDR2 YFSETQ. With V trimmed by 0 bases and J by 0 bases, 6 bases remained unmatched. About this clonotype: Its antigen is undetermined.

Sequencing was carried out using blood. The V and J genes are TRBV5-1 and TRBJ2-7, with TRBD2 matching 7 bases. The receptor was derived from a man older than 75 in good health. DNA of the CDR3: TGCGCCAGCAGCTTGGGGAGCGGGGTCATCTCCTACGAGCAGTACTTC. The encoded protein is CASSLGSGVISYEQYF.